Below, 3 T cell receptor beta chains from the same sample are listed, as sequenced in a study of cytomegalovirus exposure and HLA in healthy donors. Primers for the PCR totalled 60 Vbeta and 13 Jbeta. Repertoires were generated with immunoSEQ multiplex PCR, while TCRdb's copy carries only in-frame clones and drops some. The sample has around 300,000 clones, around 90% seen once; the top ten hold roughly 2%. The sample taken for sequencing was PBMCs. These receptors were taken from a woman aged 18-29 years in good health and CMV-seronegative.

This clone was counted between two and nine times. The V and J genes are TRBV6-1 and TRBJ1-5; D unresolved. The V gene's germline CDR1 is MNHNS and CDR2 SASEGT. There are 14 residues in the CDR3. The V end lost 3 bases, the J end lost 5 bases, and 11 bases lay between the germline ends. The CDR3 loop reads CASSDSFTYQPQHF. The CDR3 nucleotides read TGTGCCAGCAGTGATAGCTTTACCTATCAGCCCCAGCATTTT.

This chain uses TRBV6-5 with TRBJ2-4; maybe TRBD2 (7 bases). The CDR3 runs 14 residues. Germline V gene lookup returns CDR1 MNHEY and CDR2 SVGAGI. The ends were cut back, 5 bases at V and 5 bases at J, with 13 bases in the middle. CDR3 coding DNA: TGTGCCAGCAGTAGGGGGGGAGGGGAAAACATTCAGTACTTC. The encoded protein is CASSRGGGENIQYF.

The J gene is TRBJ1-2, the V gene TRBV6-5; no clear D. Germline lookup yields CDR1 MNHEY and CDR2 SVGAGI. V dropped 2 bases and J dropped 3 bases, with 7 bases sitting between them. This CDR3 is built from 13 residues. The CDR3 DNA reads TGTGCCAGCAGTTACAATCCAGACTATGGCTACACCTTC. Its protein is CASSYNPDYGYTF.